This is a list of T cell receptor beta chains from one sample in a study of patients and donors after allogeneic stem cell transplantation. One entry per CDR3 protein, called by TCRdb with MiXCR from the RT-PCR reads. The sample lists hundreds of thousands of distinct CDR3 sequences, 16% occurring once. Sequenced: blood, either unsorted or a sorted T cell fraction (not recorded which). The receptors originated from a human donor who was either an allogeneic HSCT recipient or a stem cell or donor lymphocyte infusion donor (not recorded which). It is not recorded whose cells these are; they may come from a transplant donor. Both conserved end residues are part of each CDR3. Each record gives: clone size, V gene, J gene, D gene, CDR3 DNA, CDR3 protein. D genes are given only for firm matches. The size of a clone is reported for some rows only, either as once, few or many, or as a class for expanded clones.

abundance: few; v_gene: TRBV21-1; j_gene: TRBJ2-5; d_gene: NA; CDR3nt: TGTGCCAGCAGCCGGACGGGACTAGCGGGGGGGGACCAGCAAGAGACCCAGTACTTC; CDR3aa: CASSRTGLAGGDQQETQYF
abundance: few; v_gene: TRBV20-1; j_gene: TRBJ2-3; d_gene: NA; CDR3nt: TGCAGTGCTAGGAGTGGGAGCCCAGATACGCAGTATTTT; CDR3aa: CSARSGSPDTQYF
abundance: NA; v_gene: TRBV7-3; j_gene: TRBJ2-2; d_gene: NA; CDR3nt: TGTGCCAGCAGCTCCCCAGGGGGGCCTTCCCACACCGGGGAGCTGTTTTTT; CDR3aa: CASSSPGGPSHTGELFF
abundance: few; v_gene: TRBV12-3/TRBV12-4; j_gene: TRBJ2-5; d_gene: TRBD2; CDR3nt: TGTGCCAGCAGTTCCTATGCGGGGGCCCAGTACTTC; CDR3aa: CASSSYAGAQYF
abundance: few; v_gene: TRBV3-1; j_gene: TRBJ1-1; d_gene: TRBD1; CDR3nt: TGTGCCAGCAGAACAGGGGGATCTAGAGCTTTCTTT; CDR3aa: CASRTGGSRAFF
abundance: few; v_gene: TRBV3-1; j_gene: TRBJ1-2; d_gene: NA; CDR3nt: TGTGCCAGCAGCCAGGAATATGGCTACACCTTC; CDR3aa: CASSQEYGYTF
abundance: few; v_gene: TRBV27; j_gene: TRBJ2-7; d_gene: NA; CDR3nt: TGTGCCAGCAGGTTTGGGGGGGCCTCCTACGAGCAGTACTTC; CDR3aa: CASRFGGASYEQYF
abundance: NA; v_gene: TRBV7-2; j_gene: TRBJ2-7; d_gene: NA; CDR3nt: TGTGCCAGCGGTCGGGGGCCTGCCTACGAGCAGTACTTC; CDR3aa: CASGRGPAYEQYF
abundance: few; v_gene: TRBV6-1; j_gene: TRBJ2-7; d_gene: TRBD2; CDR3nt: TGTGCCAGCAGTGACAGGACTAGCTCCTACGAGCAGTACTTC; CDR3aa: CASSDRTSSYEQYF
abundance: NA; v_gene: TRBV5-1; j_gene: TRBJ2-5; d_gene: TRBD2; CDR3nt: TGCGCCAGCAGCTTGACTAGCGGGAGGGCCATGCAGACCCAGTACTTC; CDR3aa: CASSLTSGRAMQTQYF
abundance: few; v_gene: TRBV10-3; j_gene: TRBJ1-6; d_gene: NA; CDR3nt: TGTGCCATCAGAGCGACAGGAAACTCCTATAATTCACCCCTCCACTTT; CDR3aa: CAIRATGNSYNSPLHF
abundance: many; v_gene: TRBV15; j_gene: TRBJ2-7; d_gene: NA; CDR3nt: TGTGCCACCAGCAGAGACAGAACCTACGAGCAGTACTTC; CDR3aa: CATSRDRTYEQYF
abundance: many; v_gene: TRBV6-5; j_gene: TRBJ2-4; d_gene: TRBD1; CDR3nt: TGTGCCAGCAGTTATGGACAGGGGGCAGCCAAAAACATTCAGTACTTC; CDR3aa: CASSYGQGAAKNIQYF
abundance: NA; v_gene: TRBV27; j_gene: TRBJ2-1; d_gene: NA; CDR3nt: TGTGCCAGCAGGAGGATCTCCTACAATGAGCAGTTCTTC; CDR3aa: CASRRISYNEQFF
abundance: NA; v_gene: TRBV20-1; j_gene: TRBJ2-5; d_gene: TRBD2; CDR3nt: TGCAGTGCTAGAGATGGGGAGTTGGGACTAGCGGGAATAATCGAGACCCAGTACTTC; CDR3aa: CSARDGELGLAGIIETQYF
abundance: few; v_gene: TRBV4-3; j_gene: TRBJ1-2; d_gene: NA; CDR3nt: TGCGCCAGCAGCCAGCCCGTTCTAGGGGGTGGCTATGGCTACACCTTC; CDR3aa: CASSQPVLGGGYGYTF
abundance: NA; v_gene: TRBV4-2; j_gene: TRBJ1-1; d_gene: NA; CDR3nt: TGTGCCAGCAGCCAAGATCTAGTGGGCTCGAACACTGAAGCTTTCTTT; CDR3aa: CASSQDLVGSNTEAFF
abundance: NA; v_gene: TRBV30; j_gene: TRBJ1-4; d_gene: TRBD1; CDR3nt: TGTGCCTCCGGACAGGGGTCTGTTGAAAAACTGTTTTTT; CDR3aa: CASGQGSVEKLFF
abundance: NA; v_gene: TRBV3-1; j_gene: TRBJ1-5; d_gene: NA; CDR3nt: TGTGCCAGCAGCCAAGAATCCTCGGGATCTCAGCCCCAGCATTTT; CDR3aa: CASSQESSGSQPQHF